This passage covers 9 T cell receptor beta chains from one sample sequenced in a study of T cell repertoires in cytomegalovirus infection. TCRdb analysed the reads with MiXCR anew, one entry per CDR3 protein. The table shows approximately 770,000 distinct CDR3 sequences, with roughly 29% occurring only once. These receptors' antigens are unknown. The sequencing here drew on cultured CD8+ T cells from PBMCs, taken from culture after CMV antigen stimulation. Receptors originate from a human donor in good health (CMV status not recorded). Some clones in this sample may be carry-over from other donors' samples.

This clonotype was detected many times. The gene calls are TRBV9 and TRBJ1-1, with D possibly TRBD1 on 6 matching bases. The V gene lost 0 bases and the J gene lost 1 base, with 13 bases spanning the gap. Germline V lookup: CDR1 SGDLS, CDR2 YYNGEE. The CDR3 sequence is 16 residues long. The CDR3 protein is CASSVEGGRSNTEAFF. The DNA of the CDR3 is TGTGCCAGCAGCGTAGAAGGGGGGCGTTCGAACACTGAAGCTTTCTTT.

This clonotype was detected once. The chain carries TRBV11-1 and TRBJ2-7; TRBD1 matches at 7 bases. Germline V gene lookup returns CDR1 SGHAT and CDR2 FQDESV (reference sequence). J lost 0 bases, V lost 4 bases, and 3 bases had no gene match. CDR3 size: 14 residues. CDR3 nucleotide sequence: TGTGCCAGCAGCTCGACAGGGACCTCCTACGAGCAGTACGTC. It encodes CASSSTGTSYEQYV.

The V call is TRBV29-1, the J call TRBJ2-1; 12 bases line up with TRBD1. Germline V lookup: CDR1 SQVTM, CDR2 ANQGSEA. V dropped 6 bases and J dropped 8; count of bases not matched to a gene: 17. The CDR3 runs 17 residues. This CDR3 reads CSVQVIYLGQGAHEQFF. CDR3 nucleotides: TGCAGCGTCCAGGTAATTTATTTGGGACAGGGGGCCCATGAGCAGTTCTTC.

The chain recombines TRBV28 with TRBJ1-1; D gene uncertain. In germline, CDR1 is MDHEN, CDR2 SYDVKM. The CDR3 runs to 11 residues. With 7 bases removed from V and 3 bases from J, the gap between germline ends came to 6 bases. CDR3 nucleotide sequence: TGTGCCAGCAAACGGTACACTGAAGCTTTCTTT. Translating it yields CASKRYTEAFF.

V usage is TRBV9 and J usage is TRBJ2-1; the D call may be TRBD1 or TRBD2 (5 bases each). V lost 2 bases and J lost 6, with 12 bases in between. This CDR3 comprises 14 residues. The germline CDR1 and CDR2 sequences are SGDLS and YYNGEE. Here the CDR3 reads CASSVSGRLNEQFF. CDR3 coding DNA: TGTGCCAGCAGCGTCTCGGGACGTCTCAATGAGCAGTTCTTC. Full variable domain (missing parts from reference TRBV9 and TRBJ2-1): DSGVTQTPKHLITATGQRVTLRCSPRSGDLSVYWYQQSLDQGLQFLIQYYNGEERAKGNILERFSAQQFPDLHSELNLSSLELGDSALYFCASSVSGRLNEQFFGPGTRLTVL.

This clonotype has just a few counts. This sequence joins TRBV27 and TRBJ2-1; D is possibly TRBD1 or TRBD2 (6 bases each). This CDR3 comprises 19 residues. V was shortened by 5 bases and J by 7 bases, with 30 bases between the two germline ends. In germline, CDR1 is MNHEY, CDR2 SMNVEV (reference sequence). The CDR3 spells CASSPIGPGESGGGNEQFF. CDR3 nucleotide sequence: TGTGCCAGCAGTCCAATAGGCCCAGGGGAAAGCGGAGGAGGGAATGAGCAGTTCTTC.

This clonotype was counted only a few times. The J gene is TRBJ2-2, the V gene TRBV7-6; 8 bases map to TRBD1. V lost 2 bases and J lost 3; bases outside the gene matches: 5. This CDR3 comprises 16 residues. CDR1 and CDR2 (germline): SGHVS, FNYEAQ. The CDR3 DNA is TGTGCCAGCAGCTTAAGAGGACAGGGACACACCGGGGAGCTGTTTTTT. Residues: CASSLRGQGHTGELFF. The full variable domain, its missing parts supplied by reference TRBV7-6 and TRBJ2-2, is GAGVSQSPRYKVTKRGQDVALRCDPISGHVSLYWYRQALGQGPEFLTYFNYEAQQDKSGLPNDRFSAERPEGSISTLTIQRTEQRDSAMYRCASSLRGQGHTGELFFGEGSRLTVL.

There are many counts of this clonotype. The chain links TRBV6-6 to TRBJ1-6; D is uncertain. Trimming shortened V by 7 bases and J by 0 bases, and 10 bases separated the two germline ends. Germline V gives CDR1 MNHNY, CDR2 SVGAGI (reference sequence). This CDR3 comprises 15 residues. The CDR3 coding sequence is TGTGCCAGCACTACAGTCAGCTCCTATAATTCACCCCTCCACTTT. The encoded protein is CASTTVSSYNSPLHF.

This clonotype was seen repeatedly, ten times or more. This chain connects TRBV7-3 to TRBJ1-4; tentatively, D is TRBD1 (5 bases). In germline, CDR1 is SGHTA, CDR2 FQGTGA. The CDR3 covers 17 residues. V was clipped by 5 bases and J by 0 bases, with 16 bases between them. CDR3: CASSQGTDVATNEKLFF. The CDR3 region has the DNA TGTGCCAGCAGCCAAGGGACCGACGTTGCAACTAATGAAAAACTGTTTTTT.